These T cell receptor beta chains were read from a single sample in a study of response to subunit inactivated influenza vaccine. TCRdb itself ran the RT-PCR reads through MiXCR, one entry per CDR3 protein. Here the sample spans 500,000 to 600,000 distinct CDR3 sequences, approximately 7.7% being singletons. The input for sequencing was PBMCs from blood, taken roughly 24 months after vaccination. These receptors all stem from a man in his fifties or sixties who received an inactivated influenza vaccine. Each CDR3 is given with its conserved first and last residue. D genes are given only for firm matches. Clone size, where shown, is once, few, many, or a class for clones that have expanded.

TRBJ2-5	.	TRBV5-6	.	CASSSPGARVAETQYF	TGTGCCAGCAGCTCACCCGGCGCCAGAGTCGCCGAGACCCAGTACTTC
TRBJ2-7	.	TRBV27	.	CASSLNVAKQYF	TGTGCCAGCAGTCTAAATGTCGCAAAGCAGTACTTC
TRBJ1-2	.	TRBV20-1	many	CSARDRRRTYGYTF	TGCAGTGCTAGAGATCGGCGCAGGACCTATGGCTACACCTTC
TRBJ2-1	.	TRBV7-8	few	CASRTTRNEQFF	TGTGCCAGCAGAACCACTCGCAATGAGCAGTTCTTC
TRBJ2-1	.	TRBV11-2	.	CASSLGLRRGSYNEQFF	TGTGCCAGCAGCTTAGGTTTACGGCGGGGTTCCTACAATGAGCAGTTCTTC
TRBJ1-1	TRBD1	TRBV11-2	.	CASSVQGASLNTEAFF	TGTGCCAGCAGCGTACAGGGGGCGAGCCTGAACACTGAAGCTTTCTTT
TRBJ2-1	TRBD2	TRBV5-1	many	CASSLVGGPSYNEQFF	TGCGCCAGCAGCTTGGTGGGAGGGCCTAGTTACAATGAGCAGTTCTTC
TRBJ2-3	TRBD2	TRBV20-1	many	CSARDHRLAGGPKFPDTQYF	TGCAGTGCTAGAGATCACCGACTAGCGGGAGGGCCAAAGTTCCCAGATACGCAGTATTTT
TRBJ1-6	TRBD1	TRBV7-9	many	CASSGQGDNSPLHF	TGTGCCAGCAGCGGACAGGGGGATAATTCACCCCTCCACTTT
TRBJ2-2	.	TRBV6-2/TRBV6-3	.	CASSYSNTEELFF	TGTGCCAGCAGTTACTCAAACACCGAGGAGCTGTTTTTT
TRBJ1-1	TRBD1	TRBV4-1	many	CASSQVGTGWTEAFF	TGCGCCAGCAGCCAAGTGGGGACAGGTTGGACTGAAGCTTTCTTT
TRBJ2-7	.	TRBV23-1	.	CASSQGNGTRSGTEQYF	TGCGCCAGCAGTCAAGGTAACGGGACACGTTCAGGCACCGAGCAGTACTTC
TRBJ2-3	.	TRBV20-1	few	CSARDQTDTQYF	TGCAGTGCTAGAGATCAAACAGATACGCAGTATTTT
TRBJ2-3	TRBD2	TRBV6-5	many	CASSYLRPPSGRGNTQYF	TGTGCCAGCAGTTACCTCCGCCCTCCTAGCGGGAGGGGGAATACGCAGTATTTT
TRBJ2-2	.	TRBV6-5	.	CASSSHRFGELFF	TGTGCCAGCAGTTCCCACAGATTCGGGGAGCTGTTTTTT
TRBJ1-1	.	TRBV6-2/TRBV6-3	few	CASGGATEAFF	TGTGCCAGCGGGGGTGCGACTGAAGCTTTCTTT
TRBJ2-5	TRBD1	TRBV10-3	few	CAISEQGAPGETQYF	TGTGCCATCAGTGAACAGGGGGCGCCTGGAGAGACCCAGTACTTC